This T cell receptor beta chain was retrieved from a study of beta chain features in type 1 diabetes. Findings and limits, study-wide: These data did not resolve whether HLA type affects TCRB rearrangement. Type 1 diabetes patients had fewer VDJ junction insertions and more deletions.

CD4+ naive, central memory, regulatory and stem cell-like memory cells were sorted via CD45RO/CCR7/CD25/CD127/CD95/CD27. As to this clone: Its antigen is as yet unknown.

Per germline, CDR1 SEHNR and CDR2 FQNEAQ (reference sequence). Unmatched junction bases numbered 12, after V lost 1 base and J lost 1 base. CDR3 length: 19 residues. Every bit of the isolated RNA underwent reverse transcription, so sequencing read expressed TCRB transcripts. Method: immunoSEQ multiplex PCR; TCRdb's copy keeps in-frame clones and lacks some. The table lists 200,000 to 250,000 clones, roughly two thirds of them singletons. The chain has TRBV7-9 and TRBJ2-1; 8 positions match TRBD2. The TCR was taken from a man younger than 45 in good health. The sample consisted of naive CD4+ T cells from blood. The CDR3 DNA sequence: TGTGCCAGCAGCTTAGGTAACGGGAGAAGCGGGAGATCCTACAATGAGCAGTTCTTC. Its translation is CASSLGNGRSGRSYNEQFF.